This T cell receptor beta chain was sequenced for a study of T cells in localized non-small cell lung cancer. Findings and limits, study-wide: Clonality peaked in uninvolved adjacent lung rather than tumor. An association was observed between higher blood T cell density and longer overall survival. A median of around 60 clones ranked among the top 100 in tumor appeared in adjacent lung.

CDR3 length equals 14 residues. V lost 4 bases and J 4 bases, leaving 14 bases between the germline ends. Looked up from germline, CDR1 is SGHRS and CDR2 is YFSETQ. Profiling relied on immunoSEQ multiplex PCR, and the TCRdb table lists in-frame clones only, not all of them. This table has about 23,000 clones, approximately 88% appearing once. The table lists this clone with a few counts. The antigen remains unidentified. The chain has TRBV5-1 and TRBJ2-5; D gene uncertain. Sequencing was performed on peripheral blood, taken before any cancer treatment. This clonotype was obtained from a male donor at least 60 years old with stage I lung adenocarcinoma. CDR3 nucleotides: TGCGCCAGCAGCCCGGTGGCGGACGGAGAGACCCAGTACTTC. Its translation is CASSPVADGETQYF.